A single sample is the source of the 29 T cell receptor beta chains below, sequenced in a study of identical twins. TCRdb reprocessed the 5' RACE reads via MiXCR and lists one record per CDR3 protein. The table lists around 490,000 distinct CDR3 sequences, more than 13% of them singletons. The same data also went into a second study, on yellow fever vaccine responses in identical twins.

The source material was CD4+ T cells sorted from blood. The origin of the receptors is a woman aged 18-35 years in good health.

This clonotype was seen many times. The chain has TRBV12-3 or TRBV12-4 and TRBJ2-7; no clear D gene. The CDR3 totals 12 residues. Trimming left V 8 bases short and J 4 bases short, with 12 bases between. CDR3 amino acids: CASSQFLYEQYF. The CDR3 region has the DNA TGTGCCAGCTCCCAATTCCTTTACGAGCAGTACTTC.

This clonotype was observed a handful of times. The V call is TRBV28, the J call TRBJ1-5, with D uncertain. This CDR3 is built from 15 residues. V was pared by 7 bases and J by 2 bases, with 15 bases between. CDR1 is MDHEN, CDR2 SYDVKM, per germline. The CDR3 DNA is TGTGCCAGCACCTCCCTCGGGGTGGGCAATCAGCCCCAGCATTTT. Residues: CASTSLGVGNQPQHF.

A few counts support this clonotype. The V call is TRBV18, the J call TRBJ2-1; 9 bases agree with TRBD1. V gave up 3 bases and J gave up 3 bases; unmatched junction bases: 3. Germline V gene lookup returns CDR1 KGHSH and CDR2 LQKENI. The CDR3 sequence is 15 residues long. The CDR3 coding sequence is TGTGCCAGCTCACCGGGACAGGGCAACTACAATGAGCAGTTCTTC. This codes for CASSPGQGNYNEQFF.

Ten or more counts support this clonotype. The chain combines TRBV4-1 with TRBJ2-7; D is ambiguous. Trimming removed 4 bases from V and 6 bases from J, with 19 bases in between. Germline V gives CDR1 MGHRA, CDR2 YSYEKL. This CDR3 has 15 amino acids. CDR3 loop: CASSPMVGSSFEQYF. CDR3 DNA sequence: TGCGCCAGCAGCCCCATGGTGGGATCTTCTTTCGAGCAGTACTTC.

Only a few counts were recorded for this clonotype. CDR3 sequence: CASRIGRGVLTTGDTQYF. CDR3 coding DNA: TGTGCCAGCAGGATAGGCCGAGGGGTTTTAACGACGGGGGATACGCAGTATTTT. The chain couples TRBV11-2 to TRBJ2-3, with D tentatively TRBD1 or TRBD2 (5 bases each). V lost 6 bases and J lost 6, with 28 bases in between. The CDR3 extends over 18 amino acids. CDR1 is SGHAT and CDR2 is FQNNGV in the germline V gene. The whole variable domain, filled in from reference TRBV11-2 and TRBJ2-3, reads EAGVAQSPRYKIIEKRQSVAFWCNPISGHATLYWYQQILGQGPKLLIQFQNNGVVDDSQLPKDRFSAERLKGVDSTLKIQPAKLEDSAVYLCASRIGRGVLTTGDTQYFGPGTRLTVL.

The chain uses TRBV5-1 and TRBJ2-1; D is unclear. CDR3 size: 15 residues. Looked up from germline, CDR1 is SGHRS and CDR2 is YFSETQ. V was clipped by 0 bases and J by 5 bases, with 12 bases between them. Here the CDR3 reads CASSLGRKPNNEQFF. The DNA of the CDR3 is TGCGCCAGCAGCTTGGGACGGAAACCTAACAATGAGCAGTTCTTC.

CDR3 DNA sequence: TGTGCCAGCAGTCCCCACGGACTAGCGGGACGGAATGAGCAGTTCTTC. Translated: CASSPHGLAGRNEQFF. The chain couples TRBV27 to TRBJ2-1; 12 bases line up with TRBD2. The CDR3 sequence is 16 residues long. Looked up from germline, CDR1 is MNHEY and CDR2 is SMNVEV (reference sequence). V was pared by 5 bases and J by 7 bases, with 9 bases of the junction left unmatched.

V is TRBV10-1 and J is TRBJ2-2, with no clear D. V lost 2 bases, J lost 7 bases, and 14 bases lay in between. The germline V gene encodes CDR1 WNHNN and CDR2 SYGVQD (reference sequence). The CDR3 extends over 15 amino acids. The CDR3 region is CASSEGTGSVGELFF. DNA for the CDR3: TGCGCCAGCAGTGAGGGCACCGGTTCGGTCGGGGAGCTGTTTTTT.

The V call is TRBV10-1, the J call TRBJ2-7; tentative D call: TRBD1 (6 bases). V lost 8 bases, J lost 2 bases, and 13 bases lay in between. The germline gives CDR1 WNHNN, CDR2 SYGVQD (reference sequence). The CDR3 contains 13 residues. CDR3 bases: TGCGCCAGCCGATCCCGGGACACCTACGAGCAGTACTTC. Translation gives CASRSRDTYEQYF.

The table lists this clonotype with many counts. The chain carries TRBV15 and TRBJ2-5; 7 bases are a match to TRBD1. Germline values: CDR1 LNHNV, CDR2 YYDKDF (reference sequence). This CDR3 has 14 residues. V gave up 1 base and J gave up 3 bases; unmatched junction bases: 2. CDR3: CATSRVGTEETQYF. The CDR3 DNA reads as TGTGCCACCAGCAGAGTGGGGACAGAAGAGACCCAGTACTTC.

The chain carries TRBV7-2 and TRBJ2-3; 12 bases are shared with TRBD2. Germline CDR1 is SGHTA and CDR2 is FQGNSA. J was trimmed by 7 bases and V by 1 base; bases with no gene match: 9. CDR3 length equals 17 residues. The CDR3 is CASSLEPSGGAIYTQYF. CDR3 nucleotides: TGTGCCAGCAGCTTAGAGCCTAGCGGGGGGGCCATTTATACGCAGTATTTT.

The gene calls are TRBV29-1 and TRBJ2-5; possibly TRBD1 or TRBD2 for D (7 bases each). The CDR3 is 14 amino acids. The germline CDR1 and CDR2 sequences are SQVTM and ANQGSEA. V was pared by 6 bases and J by 1 base, with 15 bases between. This CDR3 is CSVGGTVTQETQYF. CDR3 nucleotides: TGCAGCGTCGGGGGGACAGTAACCCAAGAGACCCAGTACTTC.

The CDR3 region has the DNA TGCGCCAGCCGACCGGGGACGGCCAACTACGAGCAGTACTTC. Protein sequence: CASRPGTANYEQYF. This chain uses TRBV5-1 with TRBJ2-7; D assignment may be TRBD1 or TRBD2 (5 bases each). Germline-derived CDR1 and CDR2 are SGHRS and YFSETQ. CDR3 length: 14 residues. The germline V and J ends were trimmed by 7 bases and 3 bases, with 17 bases remaining between them.

The table lists this clonotype with a few counts. The chain couples TRBV7-9 to TRBJ2-3; 9 positions match TRBD2. Germline V gives CDR1 SEHNR, CDR2 FQNEAQ (reference sequence). V trimming: 4 bases; J trimming: 4 bases; junction bases outside the gene matches: 3. This CDR3 contains 14 residues. The CDR3 DNA reads as TGTGCCAGCAGCTGGTTAGCGGGAGCAGATACGCAGTATTTT. This gives the protein CASSWLAGADTQYF.

The J gene is TRBJ1-2, the V gene TRBV9; D may be TRBD1 (5 bases). This CDR3 is 15 amino acids long. Germline V CDR1 and CDR2: SGDLS, YYNGEE. The V end was cut by 0 bases, the J end by 4 bases, with 13 bases between. As DNA, the CDR3 is TGTGCCAGCAGCGTAGACAGGACTCTCGGCTATGGCTACACCTTC. Its protein product is CASSVDRTLGYGYTF.

This clonotype showed up many times. The rearrangement uses TRBV7-2 and TRBJ1-2; unclear D gene. The V gene lost 1 base and the J gene lost 5 bases, with 8 bases spanning the gap. The CDR3 spans 13 residues. Germline values: CDR1 SGHTA, CDR2 FQGNSA. This CDR3 reads CASSLGPTYGYTF. DNA of the CDR3: TGTGCCAGCAGCTTAGGGCCGACATATGGCTACACCTTC.

The table lists this clonotype with a few counts. The chain joins TRBV7-9 to TRBJ2-3; D tentatively fits TRBD1 or TRBD2 (5 bases each). CDR1 is SEHNR, CDR2 FQNEAQ, per germline (reference sequence). The CDR3 length is 14 residues. The V end was cut by 5 bases, the J end by 4 bases, with 13 bases between. CDR3 in amino acids: CASSVRPGPDTQYF. The CDR3 nucleotides are TGTGCCAGCAGCGTCCGCCCGGGGCCAGATACGCAGTATTTT.

Only a few counts were recorded for this clonotype. The rearrangement joins TRBV3-1 to TRBJ2-1; 10 nucleotides line up with TRBD2. There are 15 residues in the CDR3. The germline V gene has CDR1 LGHDT and CDR2 YNNKEL (reference sequence). Trimming cost V 0 bases and J 7 bases; bases outside gene matches: 3. This CDR3 reads CASSQDTAGGNEQFF. The CDR3 bases are TGTGCCAGCAGCCAAGATACAGCGGGGGGGAATGAGCAGTTCTTC.

The chain couples TRBV30 to TRBJ2-1, with TRBD2 as a possible D gene (5 bases). V lost 2 bases, J lost 7 bases, and 6 bases lay in between. The CDR3 loop spans 11 amino acids. Germline-derived CDR1 and CDR2 are GTSNPN and SVGIG (reference sequence). CDR3 region: CAWSRGNEQFF. The CDR3 DNA reads as TGTGCCTGGAGTCGAGGGAATGAGCAGTTCTTC.

The rearrangement uses TRBV7-8 and TRBJ2-7; 10 bases match TRBD1. Losses at the gene ends were 5 bases for V and 7 bases for J; bases not matched to a gene: 8. This CDR3 has 14 residues. From germline, CDR1 is SGHVS and CDR2 FQNEAQ. The CDR3 DNA is TGTGCCAGCAGCATCCGGGACAGGGGACGTGAGCAGTACTTC. Its protein product is CASSIRDRGREQYF. The whole variable domain, remainder taken from reference TRBV7-8 and TRBJ2-7, is GAGVSQSPRYKVAKRGQDVALRCDPISGHVSLFWYQQALGQGPEFLTYFQNEAQLDKSGLPSDRFFAERPEGSVSTLKIQRTQQEDSAVYLCASSIRDRGREQYFGPGTRLTVT.

The V gene is TRBV29-1, the J gene TRBJ2-5; D possibly corresponds to TRBD2 (6 bases). This CDR3 has 13 residues. CDR1 and CDR2 (germline): SQVTM, ANQGSEA. V was clipped by 7 bases and J by 2 bases, with 14 bases between them. The CDR3 spells CSARSGTQETQYF. In nucleotides, the CDR3 is TGCAGCGCCAGGTCGGGGACTCAAGAGACCCAGTACTTC.

Ten or more counts support this clonotype. The chain recombines TRBV12-3 or TRBV12-4 with TRBJ1-6; D is possibly TRBD1 (5 bases). Trimming removed 2 bases at V and 10 bases at J, with 9 bases between. This CDR3 has 13 residues. Here the CDR3 reads CASSLKTDSPLHF. The CDR3 DNA reads TGTGCCAGCAGTTTAAAGACAGACTCACCCCTCCACTTT.

In the case of this clonotype: This could be a read error, since a much larger clone is one nucleotide away. The CDR3 carries no conserved terminal phenylalanine or tryptophan, so it likely arises from a read error. The CDR3 loop reads CASRTGGYEQYS. CDR3 nucleotide sequence: TGTGCCAGCAGGACAGGGGGCTACGAGCAGTACTCC. The chain combines TRBV6-2 or TRBV6-3 with TRBJ2-7, with 9 nucleotides matching TRBD1. Germline V gives CDR1 MNHEY, CDR2 SVGEGT. The CDR3 runs 12 residues. Unmatched junction bases numbered 0, after V lost 6 bases and J lost 3 bases.

Here the CDR3 DNA reads TGCGCCAGCAGCCAAGGATCCCAGAATGAAAAACTGTTTTTT. This gives the protein CASSQGSQNEKLFF. This chain uses TRBV4-1 with TRBJ1-4; no clear D. The CDR3 has 14 amino acids. Germline loops: CDR1 MGHRA, CDR2 YSYEKL. The germline V and J ends were trimmed by 1 base and 5 bases, with 8 bases remaining between them.

The sample holds one count of this clonotype. The chain carries TRBV20-1 and TRBJ2-3, with 10 bases aligning to TRBD2. The CDR3 length is 14 residues. Germline CDR1 is DFQATT and CDR2 is SNEGSKA (reference sequence). V was clipped by 2 bases and J by 6 bases; unmatched bases: 5. CDR3 sequence (DNA): TGCAGTGCTAGACTAGCGGGAGCCGGGGATACGCAGTATTTT. Protein product: CSARLAGAGDTQYF.

The chain links TRBV6-2 or TRBV6-3 to TRBJ2-7; D not resolved. CDR1 is MNHEY and CDR2 is SVGEGT in the germline V gene. The CDR3 has 14 amino acids. The ends were cut back, 2 bases at V and 0 bases at J, with 8 bases in the middle. CDR3 sequence: CASSYTRVSYEQYF. The CDR3 nucleotides are TGTGCCAGCAGTTACACCCGAGTCTCCTACGAGCAGTACTTC.

This chain uses TRBV9 with TRBJ2-3; a weak D match, TRBD1 (6 bases). Germline V gene data show CDR1 as SGDLS and CDR2 as YYNGEE. The CDR3 is 14 amino acids. V gave up 0 bases and J gave up 4 bases, with 9 bases separating them. CDR3: CASSVVGAADTQYF. CDR3 nucleotides: TGTGCCAGCAGCGTAGTGGGGGCGGCAGATACGCAGTATTTT.

This clonotype was recorded at least ten times. The chain links TRBV29-1 to TRBJ2-3; D is possibly TRBD2 (6 bases). CDR1 SQVTM and CDR2 ANQGSEA come from the germline V gene. The ends were cut back, 7 bases at V and 4 bases at J, with 12 bases in the middle. The CDR3 consists of 12 residues. The CDR3 DNA reads TGCAGCGAGACGACTAGTGCAGATACGCAGTATTTT. Amino acid sequence: CSETTSADTQYF.

This clonotype has a handful of counts. The chain combines TRBV30 with TRBJ2-7; D may be TRBD2 (5 bases). Trimming stripped 5 bases from V and 3 bases from J, with 8 bases between. The length of the CDR3 is 11 residues. Germline values: CDR1 GTSNPN, CDR2 SVGIG (reference sequence). The CDR3 protein is CAWGLIYEQYF. The DNA of the CDR3 is TGTGCCTGGGGACTGATCTACGAGCAGTACTTC.